The entry that follows covers one TCR beta chain sequence. As yet, its antigen is unknown. CDR1 and CDR2 from the germline V gene are SEHNR and FQNEAQ (reference sequence). V was clipped by 5 bases and J by 5 bases; unmatched bases: 3. This CDR3 is 13 amino acids long. Libraries were prepared by immunoSEQ multiplex PCR; TCRdb keeps only in-frame clonotypes and omits some of them. Of just over 80,000 clones in the sample, over 75% were seen once. This sample stems from a study of OX40 agonist ivuxolimab in advanced cancers. Study-wide background: Patients received ivuxolimab, an intravenous treatment, every 2 weeks at 0.01 to 10 mg/kg. Whole-study findings and limits: Circulating CD4+ and CD8+ T cells showed clonal expansion by week 6 at 0.1 to 3.0 mg/kg. Averaging showed that CD8+ T cells had more expanded clones than CD4+ did.

Specimen: CD4+ or CD8+ T cells sorted from blood, collected in a trial of the OX40 agonist ivuxolimab. The sequence derives from an adult with an advanced solid tumor such as melanoma, head and neck, liver or kidney cancer. J is TRBJ2-1 and V is TRBV7-9, with 7 bases matching TRBD1. The CDR3 DNA sequence: TGTGCCAGCAGCCTCACAGGGGACAATGAGCAGTTCTTC. As protein: CASSLTGDNEQFF.